The present TCR beta chain was sequenced within a study of T cells in Graves' hyperthyroidism and ophthalmopathy. Study summary: It was at initial diagnosis, before any treatment, that peripheral blood was collected.

Patients aged 18 to 65 with hyperthyroidism were newly diagnosed, with duration under 2 months. Uncontrolled infection, other autoimmune disease, pregnancy or lactation led to exclusion. It was RNA transcripts that yielded the amplified TCR beta CDR3 regions. The study used the HTBI primer set for a first-round RT-PCR of the TCR CDR3. MiXCR was run by TCRdb on the multiplex PCR reads, yielding one entry per CDR3 protein. Of over 650,000 distinct CDR3 sequences in the sample, approximately 16% were seen once. This clonotype has only one observation. Looked up from germline, CDR1 is SNHLY and CDR2 is FYNNEI. The CDR3 loop spans 13 amino acids. The V gene lost 3 bases and the J gene lost 5 bases, with 10 bases spanning the gap.

The rearrangement links TRBV2 to TRBJ1-1; D remains unclear. The TCR comes from a man younger than 30 with Graves' hyperthyroidism. The sample taken for sequencing was blood. CDR3 nucleotide sequence: TGTGCCAGCAGTGAGGGAATCAGAACTGAAGCTTTCTTT. This gives the protein CASSEGIRTEAFF.